Presented here are 27 T cell receptor beta chains from one specimen sequenced in a study of T-cell reconstitution after alpha-beta-depleted transplantation in children. The library targeted TCRbeta and was prepared with unique molecular identifiers. MiXCR, applied by TCRdb to the PCR reads, yields one record per CDR3 protein. The data contain about 1,000,000 distinct CDR3 sequences, about 31% of them singletons. Sample: PBMCs, mostly from graft donor cells, taken 360 days after TCRalphabeta/CD19-depleted stem cell transplant. Receptors were obtained from a boy under two years old who had a stem cell transplant for SCID, so the T cells may come from the graft donor.

The CDR3 loop is CASSLSKGLAGLNEQFF. For the CDR3, the DNA is TGTGCCAGCAGTTTATCAAAGGGACTAGCGGGGTTAAATGAGCAGTTCTTC. The V and J genes are TRBV28 and TRBJ2-1; the match to TRBD2 covers 13 bases. V lost 1 base and J lost 7; bases outside the gene matches: 7. Looked up from germline, CDR1 is MDHEN and CDR2 is SYDVKM. The length of the CDR3 is 17 residues.

This clonotype was seen ten or more times. The V gene is TRBV27, the J gene TRBJ2-1; D may match TRBD1 or TRBD2 (5 bases each). The CDR3 extends over 15 amino acids. Looked up from germline, CDR1 is MNHEY and CDR2 is SMNVEV (reference sequence). The germline V and J ends were trimmed by 5 bases and 4 bases, with 15 bases remaining between them. CDR3 sequence (DNA): TGTGCCAGCAGTCGGGACCAGCGGTTATACAATGAGCAGTTCTTC. It yields the protein CASSRDQRLYNEQFF.

This clonotype turned up a few times. The chain is built from TRBV9 and TRBJ1-1, with 7 bases aligning to TRBD1. The CDR3 has 13 residues. Germline CDR1 reads SGDLS; CDR2 reads YYNGEE. V shed 3 bases, J shed 8 bases, and the junction held 7 bases outside the gene matches. The CDR3 DNA sequence: TGTGCCAGCAGCGCCTACAGGGGAACGGAAGCTTTCTTT. The encoded protein is CASSAYRGTEAFF.

The chain couples TRBV6-1 to TRBJ1-1; D gene ambiguous. Germline lookup yields CDR1 MNHNS and CDR2 SASEGT. This CDR3 has 14 residues. The germline V and J ends were trimmed by 4 bases and 5 bases, with 14 bases remaining between them. Here the CDR3 reads CASSAGPTGTEAFF. In nucleotides, the CDR3 is TGTGCCAGCAGTGCCGGGCCCACTGGGACTGAAGCTTTCTTT.

The J gene is TRBJ2-5, the V gene TRBV4-3; D might be TRBD1 or TRBD2, each matching 5 bases. In germline, CDR1 is LGHNA, CDR2 YSLEER. V was cut by 0 bases and J by 5 bases, with 19 bases left in between. CDR3 length equals 17 residues. Here the CDR3 DNA reads TGCGCCAGCAGCCAAGATTCCGGGGACGGGTTTTGGGAGACCCAGTACTTC. Amino acid sequence: CASSQDSGDGFWETQYF.

With regard to this clonotype: Given the absence of the conserved phenylalanine or tryptophan at the CDR3 end, a read error is likely. Because the CDR3's place on the DNA is in doubt, the DNA is left out and the CDR3 is given as listed by TCRdb. The V and J genes are TRBV7-9 and TRBJ2-7; the table's D call TRBD1 went unverified against the DNA. The germline V gene encodes CDR1 SEHNR and CDR2 FQNEAQ (reference sequence). The CDR3 spans 10 amino acids, including both terminal residues. Here the CDR3 reads CASSLRTRTD.

The chain uses TRBV28 and TRBJ1-1; D may be TRBD1 (5 bases). The germline gives CDR1 MDHEN, CDR2 SYDVKM. The CDR3 runs 14 residues. V gave up 8 bases and J gave up 8 bases, with 21 bases separating them. The CDR3 nucleotides are TGTGCCAGCGCCCAACAGGAAGGGCCGCTCGAAGCTTTCTTT. Protein: CASAQQEGPLEAFF. The full variable domain, rest sourced from reference TRBV28 and TRBJ1-1, is DVKVTQSSRYLVKRTGEKVFLECVQDMDHENMFWYRQDPGLGLRLIYFSYDVKMKEKGDIPEGYSVSREKKERFSLILESASTNQTSMYLCASAQQEGPLEAFFGQGTRLTVV.

The chain has TRBV5-1 and TRBJ2-3; D assignment may be TRBD1 or TRBD2 (6 bases each). V was pared by 3 bases and J by 2 bases, with 10 bases between. This CDR3 has 14 amino acids. In germline, CDR1 is SGHRS, CDR2 YFSETQ. The CDR3 bases are TGCGCCAGCAGCTGGGGGGCAATCACAGATACGCAGTATTTT. Protein product: CASSWGAITDTQYF. Together with reference TRBV5-1 and TRBJ2-3, the CDR3 gives the full variable domain: KAGVTQTPRYLIKTRGQQVTLSCSPISGHRSVSWYQQTPGQGLQFLFEYFSETQRNKGNFPGRFSGRQFSNSRSEMNVSTLELGDSALYLCASSWGAITDTQYFGPGTRLTVL.

The table lists this clonotype with a few counts. This chain links TRBV6-2 or TRBV6-3 with TRBJ2-1; D gene unclear. Per germline, CDR1 MNHEY and CDR2 SVGEGT. The V gene lost 7 bases and the J gene lost 8 bases, with 12 bases spanning the gap. The CDR3 has 12 residues. The CDR3 here is CASTRGPHEQFF. CDR3 sequence (DNA): TGTGCCAGCACCAGAGGTCCCCATGAGCAGTTCTTC.

The chain couples TRBV10-3 to TRBJ2-5; D gene unclear. Trimming took off 6 bases at V and 4 bases at J, with 12 bases between the two ends. Germline V gene sequence: CDR1 ENHRY, CDR2 SYGVKD. The CDR3 loop spans 13 amino acids. CDR3 residues: CAIRSRLAETQYF. The CDR3 region has the DNA TGTGCCATCAGGTCCAGGCTCGCAGAGACCCAGTACTTC.

This clonotype was seen only a few times. The chain links TRBV12-3 or TRBV12-4 to TRBJ2-1; D is uncertain. There are 12 residues in the CDR3. Trimming took off 6 bases at V and 4 bases at J, with 7 bases between the two ends. This CDR3 is CASRLGYNEQFF. The CDR3 nucleotides read TGTGCCAGCAGGCTAGGGTACAATGAGCAGTTCTTC.

The J gene is TRBJ2-2, the V gene TRBV7-8; D is unclear. Trimming shortened V by 5 bases and J by 5 bases, and 15 bases separated the two germline ends. CDR3 length equals 15 residues. The V gene's germline CDR1 is SGHVS and CDR2 FQNEAQ. The DNA for the CDR3 is TGTGCCAGCAGCGACCCCCACGGCCGGACCGGGGAGCTGTTTTTT. Its protein is CASSDPHGRTGELFF. Full variable domain (remainder filled in from reference TRBV7-8 and TRBJ2-2): GAGVSQSPRYKVAKRGQDVALRCDPISGHVSLFWYQQALGQGPEFLTYFQNEAQLDKSGLPSDRFFAERPEGSVSTLKIQRTQQEDSAVYLCASSDPHGRTGELFFGEGSRLTVL.

As regards this clonotype: Because the CDR3 is missing its conserved closing phenylalanine or tryptophan, this is likely a read error. The V and J genes are TRBV20-1 and TRBJ1-2; D uncertain. V was pared by 1 base and J by 5 bases, with 11 bases between. This CDR3 is 13 amino acids long. Germline CDR1 reads DFQATT; CDR2 reads SNEGSKA (reference sequence). CDR3 nucleotide sequence: TGCAGTGCTAGAGCCACCCGATCATATGGCTACACCTGC. Translating it yields CSARATRSYGYTC.

The chain uses TRBV24-1 and TRBJ2-5; D is perhaps TRBD1 (6 bases). V was shortened by 6 bases and J by 4 bases, with 11 bases between the two germline ends. Germline V gene lookup returns CDR1 KGHDR and CDR2 SFDVKD. CDR3 length equals 13 residues. The CDR3 bases are TGTGCCACCAGTTCCGGGACACCAGAGACCCAGTACTTC. Protein sequence: CATSSGTPETQYF.

The J gene is TRBJ2-4, the V gene TRBV7-9, with TRBD1 matching over 10 bases. This CDR3 comprises 15 residues. The trim removed 5 bases at V and 1 base at J, leaving 2 bases unmatched. Looked up from germline, CDR1 is SEHNR and CDR2 is FQNEAQ (reference sequence). In nucleotides, the CDR3 is TGTGCCAGCAGCCCGGGACAGGGGGCCAAAAACATTCAGTACTTC. Protein: CASSPGQGAKNIQYF.

This clonotype was seen only a few times. The chain joins TRBV2 to TRBJ2-7; 8 nucleotides match TRBD1. V dropped 6 bases and J dropped 3; count of bases not matched to a gene: 7. CDR1 SNHLY and CDR2 FYNNEI come from the germline V gene. CDR3 length equals 14 residues. The CDR3 nucleotides are TGTGCCAGCAGGCACCAGGGACAGGACTACGAGCAGTACTTC. Translating it yields CASRHQGQDYEQYF. The variable domain in full, completed from reference TRBV2 and TRBJ2-7, reads EPEVTQTPSHQVTQMGQEVILRCVPISNHLYFYWYRQILGQKVEFLVSFYNNEISEKSEIFDDQFSVERPDGSNFTLKIRSTKLEDSAMYFCASRHQGQDYEQYFGPGTRLTVT.

The sample holds a few counts of this clonotype. This chain joins TRBV4-1 and TRBJ2-2, with 8 bases matching TRBD1. Germline CDR1 and CDR2: MGHRA and YSYEKL. The ends lost 2 bases at V and 8 bases at J; junction bases unmatched: 13. The CDR3 contains 17 residues. CDR3 region: CASSQTQDRVSSGELFF. CDR3 coding DNA: TGCGCCAGCAGCCAAACCCAGGACAGGGTATCAAGTGGGGAGCTGTTTTTT.

The gene calls are TRBV7-9 and TRBJ1-1; 7 nucleotides align to TRBD1. Germline CDR1 is SEHNR and CDR2 is FQNEAQ (reference sequence). Unmatched junction bases numbered 4, after V lost 6 bases and J lost 3 bases. The CDR3 is made up of 13 amino acids. The CDR3 region is CASRTGWHTEAFF. The CDR3 DNA is TGTGCCAGCAGGACAGGGTGGCACACTGAAGCTTTCTTT.

This chain connects TRBV4-1 to TRBJ2-5; 15 positions match TRBD2. This CDR3 spans 16 amino acids. Germline lookup yields CDR1 MGHRA and CDR2 YSYEKL. The junction had 5 bases not matched to a gene; V was cut back by 4 bases and J by 5 bases. CDR3 coding DNA: TGCGCCAGCAGCCGGACTAGCGGGGGGGCCGACGAGACCCAGTACTTC. Translation: CASSRTSGGADETQYF.

The V call is TRBV4-2, the J call TRBJ2-5, with a weak D call TRBD1 (5 bases). V dropped 0 bases and J dropped 3 bases, with 14 bases sitting between them. In germline, CDR1 is LGHNA, CDR2 YNFKEQ. This CDR3 has 16 residues. CDR3 sequence: CASSQEGRVPKETQYF. CDR3 sequence (DNA): TGTGCCAGCAGCCAAGAGGGCAGGGTACCCAAAGAGACCCAGTACTTC.

This clonotype has just a few counts. The chain recombines TRBV12-3 or TRBV12-4 with TRBJ1-1; D is undetermined. CDR3 length equals 12 residues. The V and J ends lost 6 bases and 4 bases respectively, with 9 bases between them. DNA of the CDR3: TGTGCCAGCAGGCGAACCCGCACTGAAGCTTTCTTT. This codes for CASRRTRTEAFF.

This clonotype was seen only a few times. The J gene is TRBJ2-5, the V gene TRBV20-1, with 7 nucleotides matching TRBD2. Germline CDR1 and CDR2: DFQATT and SNEGSKA (reference sequence). J gave up 5 bases and V 0 bases, and 6 bases lay outside the gene matches. This CDR3 comprises 14 residues. The CDR3 is CSARDGSGRETQYF. The CDR3 DNA follows: TGCAGTGCTAGAGACGGGTCCGGGAGGGAGACCCAGTACTTC.

This clonotype was counted a few times. The chain couples TRBV4-3 to TRBJ2-3; 8 bases align to TRBD2. This CDR3 is built from 17 residues. V lost 2 bases, J lost 2 bases, and 9 bases stayed unmatched. Germline-derived CDR1 and CDR2 are LGHNA and YSLEER. This CDR3 reads CASSQRTSGGPTDTQYF. CDR3 in DNA: TGCGCCAGCAGCCAACGTACCTCGGGGGGGCCCACAGATACGCAGTATTTT.

The chain recombines TRBV4-2 with TRBJ2-3; 14 bases line up with TRBD2. V lost 1 base, J lost 1 base, and 4 bases stayed unmatched. CDR3 length equals 18 residues. CDR1 LGHNA and CDR2 YNFKEQ come from the germline V gene. The CDR3 bases are TGTGCCAGCAGCCAAGGACTAGCGGGGGGGCCGGGCACAGATACGCAGTATTTT. Protein product: CASSQGLAGGPGTDTQYF.

The genes are TRBV19 and TRBJ2-1; D is undetermined. V gave up 7 bases and J gave up 0 bases, with 13 bases separating them. Germline V gene sequence: CDR1 LNHDA, CDR2 SQIVND (reference sequence). CDR3 length: 15 residues. The CDR3 spells CASTTGSSSYNEQFF. The CDR3 coding sequence is TGTGCCAGTACTACCGGGTCTAGCTCCTACAATGAGCAGTTCTTC.

This clonotype showed up just a few times. The chain joins TRBV5-1 to TRBJ2-2; D ambiguous. V was cut by 0 bases and J by 1 base, with 4 bases left in between. This CDR3 has 14 amino acids. The germline gives CDR1 SGHRS, CDR2 YFSETQ. CDR3 loop: CASSLVQNTGELFF. The CDR3 nucleotides read TGCGCCAGCAGCTTGGTTCAGAACACCGGGGAGCTGTTTTTT.

Many counts were recorded for this clonotype. The chain carries TRBV29-1 and TRBJ2-7, with a possible D match to TRBD1 (6 bases). Germline CDR1 SQVTM, CDR2 ANQGSEA. This CDR3 is 12 amino acids long. The V and J ends lost 4 bases and 0 bases respectively, with 7 bases between them. The CDR3 spells CSVVDSSYEQYF. CDR3 bases: TGCAGCGTTGTGGACAGCTCCTACGAGCAGTACTTC.